Presented here are 20 T cell receptor beta chains from one specimen sequenced in a study of vaccination and CD4 T cells after COVID-19. CD4+ T cells that had been cultured provided DNA sequenced with the Oncomine TCR Beta short-read assay. TCRdb redid the calling of the PCR reads with MiXCR, one entry per CDR3 protein. Among nearly 11,000 distinct CDR3 sequences listed, roughly 77% were seen once. These receptors' targets are unknown. As for treatment: roughly nine-day PBMC culture with coronavirus spike peptide pools or control peptides (ViraFEST assay). Source material: CD4+ T cells from blood, cultured in vitro. Receptors were obtained from a human donor who had recovered from COVID-19.

Here the CDR3 reads CASAEDTSPLHF. The DNA of the CDR3 is TGCGCCAGCGCCGAAGACACTTCACCCCTCCACTTT. The chain employs TRBV5-1 and TRBJ1-6, with D uncertain. Germline loops: CDR1 SGHRS, CDR2 YFSETQ. V was clipped by 7 bases and J by 9 bases, with 11 bases between them. The CDR3 length is 12 residues. Complete variable domain (other parts from reference TRBV5-1 and TRBJ1-6): KAGVTQTPRYLIKTRGQQVTLSCSPISGHRSVSWYQQTPGQGLQFLFEYFSETQRNKGNFPGRFSGRQFSNSRSEMNVSTLELGDSALYLCASAEDTSPLHFGNGTRLTVT.

The chain carries TRBV27 and TRBJ1-6, with 8 bases fitting TRBD1. The germline V gene has CDR1 MNHEY and CDR2 SMNVEV (reference sequence). This CDR3 has 16 amino acids. V shed 6 bases, J shed 4 bases, and the junction held 8 bases outside the gene matches. The CDR3 loop reads CASRPGQAIYNSPLHF. The CDR3 nucleotides read TGTGCCAGCAGACCGGGACAGGCGATATATAATTCACCCCTCCACTTT.

The J gene is TRBJ1-5, the V gene TRBV20-1; D unclear. Germline V lookup: CDR1 DFQATT, CDR2 SNEGSKA (reference sequence). Trimming removed 1 base from V and 2 bases from J, with 12 bases in between. The CDR3 loop spans 15 amino acids. Here the CDR3 reads CSARASVIGNQPQHF. In DNA form, the CDR3 reads TGCAGTGCTAGAGCTTCGGTCATCGGCAATCAGCCCCAGCATTTT.

This sequence joins TRBV10-3 and TRBJ2-7, with 7 nucleotides matching TRBD1. Germline V gene data show CDR1 as ENHRY and CDR2 as SYGVKD. The CDR3 runs to 13 residues. The J segment lost 0 bases and the V segment lost 8 bases, leaving 4 bases of the junction unmatched. The CDR3 DNA is TGTGCCATCGGACAGGCCGGCTCCTACGAGCAGTACTTC. It specifies CAIGQAGSYEQYF.

This sequence joins TRBV7-6 and TRBJ1-2; TRBD1 is a possible D gene (5 bases). The V end was cut by 5 bases, the J end by 2 bases, with 15 bases between. The CDR3 loop spans 15 amino acids. Germline V CDR1 and CDR2: SGHVS, FNYEAQ. CDR3 sequence (DNA): TGTGCCAGCAGCCGATTGGGCAGGGAGAACTATGGCTACACCTTC. Its protein is CASSRLGRENYGYTF.

This rearrangement joins TRBV20-1 to TRBJ2-3; 7 positions match TRBD2. The CDR3 spans 12 residues. V lost 8 bases, J lost 0 bases, and 2 bases stayed unmatched. The germline gives CDR1 DFQATT, CDR2 SNEGSKA (reference sequence). The CDR3 nucleotides are TGCAGTACCGGGAGGAGCACAGATACGCAGTATTTT. Translation: CSTGRSTDTQYF.

This clonotype has more than one count but fewer than ten. This rearrangement joins TRBV10-3 to TRBJ2-7, with no clear D. Germline V CDR1 and CDR2: ENHRY, SYGVKD. This CDR3 has 10 residues. Trimming removed 8 bases at V and 3 bases at J, with 5 bases between. As DNA, the CDR3 is TGTGCCATCGGTAGCTACGAGCAGTACTTC. Encoded protein: CAIGSYEQYF.

CDR3 sequence (DNA): TGCAGCGTTCGACTAGACACAGATACGCAGTATTTT. Encoded protein: CSVRLDTDTQYF. V usage is TRBV20-1 and J usage is TRBJ2-3; TRBD2 is a possible D gene (6 bases). The CDR3 extends over 12 amino acids. From germline, CDR1 is DFQATT and CDR2 SNEGSKA (reference sequence).

V is TRBV6-1 and J is TRBJ1-1, with D perhaps matching TRBD1 (5 bases). This CDR3 contains 15 residues. Germline V CDR1 and CDR2: MNHNS, SASEGT. Trimming took 6 bases from V and 1 from J, leaving 15 bases between them. CDR3 DNA: TGTGCCAGCAGCCTTGGGACCATTCCGAACACTGAAGCTTTCTTT. It yields the protein CASSLGTIPNTEAFF.

V and J are TRBV20-1 and TRBJ1-5, with D unresolved. This CDR3 is 16 amino acids long. V was pared by 0 bases and J by 0 bases, with 12 bases between. Germline V gene data show CDR1 as DFQATT and CDR2 as SNEGSKA (reference sequence). CDR3 in amino acids: CSARDGQRYSNQPQHF. In nucleotides, the CDR3 is TGCAGTGCTAGAGATGGGCAGCGATATAGCAATCAGCCCCAGCATTTT.

The CDR3 loop is CASSQSLFRDRSYEQYF. The DNA for the CDR3 is TGTGCCAGCAGCCAAAGCCTCTTCCGGGACAGGTCCTACGAGCAGTACTTC. This chain joins TRBV21-1 and TRBJ2-7; TRBD1, the table's D call, was not compared with the DNA. TRBV21-1 is annotated as a pseudogene. The CDR3 has 17 residues.

V and J are TRBV6-1 and TRBJ1-6; 9 positions agree with TRBD1. The trim removed 4 bases at V and 10 bases at J, leaving 5 bases unmatched. Germline CDR1 is MNHNS and CDR2 is SASEGT. The CDR3 is made up of 14 amino acids. The CDR3 sequence: CASSATGGQSPLHF. CDR3 DNA sequence: TGTGCCAGCAGTGCGACAGGGGGTCAATCACCCCTCCACTTT.

This clonotype came up once. CDR3 nucleotides: TGTGCCAGCATGGTGGGACGCCCCTCGAGGCCCCAGCATTTT. The encoded protein is CASMVGRPSRPQHF. This sequence joins TRBV6-2 or TRBV6-3 and TRBJ1-5; a possible D gene is TRBD1 (5 bases). V lost 7 bases to trimming and J lost 9 bases, with 19 bases between them. Per the germline V gene, CDR1 is MNHEY and CDR2 is SVGEGT. This CDR3 contains 14 residues.

This chain connects TRBV7-6 to TRBJ2-1; the match to TRBD2 covers 7 bases. This CDR3 is 15 amino acids long. Germline V lookup: CDR1 SGHVS, CDR2 FNYEAQ. Trimming took 5 bases from V and 6 from J; bases not matched to a gene: 10. CDR3 coding DNA: TGTGCCAGCAGCCTCTCTGGCGGGAGCGGCAATGAGCAGTTCTTC. It specifies CASSLSGGSGNEQFF. The variable domain in full, with the rest retrieved from reference TRBV7-6 and TRBJ2-1, is GAGVSQSPRYKVTKRGQDVALRCDPISGHVSLYWYRQALGQGPEFLTYFNYEAQQDKSGLPNDRFSAERPEGSISTLTIQRTEQRDSAMYRCASSLSGGSGNEQFFGPGTRLTVL.

V is TRBV7-9 and J is TRBJ1-1; D gene ambiguous. V lost 2 bases and J 1 base, leaving 8 bases between the germline ends. Germline CDR1 reads SEHNR; CDR2 reads FQNEAQ (reference sequence). The CDR3 consists of 14 residues. The CDR3 DNA is TGTGCCAGCAGCTTAAAACAGACGAACACTGAAGCTTTCTTT. This encodes CASSLKQTNTEAFF.

This sequence joins TRBV7-2 and TRBJ1-5; D gene unclear. Per germline, CDR1 SGHTA and CDR2 FQGNSA. V was shortened by 3 bases and J by 0 bases, with 9 bases between the two germline ends. The CDR3 totals 15 residues. CDR3 nucleotides: TGTGCCAGCAGCTTGCGAGTAGATAGCAATCAGCCCCAGCATTTT. Protein: CASSLRVDSNQPQHF.

The genes are TRBV6-2 or TRBV6-3 and TRBJ2-5; tentatively, D is TRBD2 (5 bases). The CDR3 covers 14 residues. Trimming shortened V by 0 bases and J by 4 bases, and 9 bases separated the two germline ends. Germline CDR1 MNHEY, CDR2 SVGEGT. As DNA, the CDR3 is TGTGCCAGCAGTTACTCCTGGGCGGGAGAGACCCAGTACTTC. Translating it yields CASSYSWAGETQYF.

This clonotype was recorded only once. This chain uses TRBV6-2 or TRBV6-3 with TRBJ1-1; no clear D. The CDR3 extends over 13 amino acids. V shed 5 bases and J shed 4 bases, with 11 bases lying between them. Per germline, CDR1 MNHEY and CDR2 SVGEGT. In DNA, the CDR3 is TGTGCCAGCAGTCAGGACGGAGGCACTGAAGCTTTCTTT. Encoded protein: CASSQDGGTEAFF.

This clonotype was picked up a small number of times. The chain carries TRBV7-2 and TRBJ2-7, with TRBD2 matching 10 bases. The CDR3 is 15 residues long. CDR1 and CDR2 (germline): SGHTA, FQGNSA. J was trimmed by 0 bases and V by 3 bases; bases with no gene match: 2. CDR3 bases: TGTGCCAGCAGCTTGCTAGCGGGAGCCTCCTACGAGCAGTACTTC. Residues: CASSLLAGASYEQYF.

The count of this clonotype is one. The V gene is TRBV20-1, the J gene TRBJ2-7; TRBD2 might be the D (5 bases). The CDR3 has 12 amino acids. V was clipped by 3 bases and J by 3 bases, with 9 bases between them. Germline V gene lookup returns CDR1 DFQATT and CDR2 SNEGSKA (reference sequence). This CDR3 is CSASRGFYEQYF. CDR3 sequence (DNA): TGCAGTGCTAGCCGGGGATTCTACGAGCAGTACTTC.